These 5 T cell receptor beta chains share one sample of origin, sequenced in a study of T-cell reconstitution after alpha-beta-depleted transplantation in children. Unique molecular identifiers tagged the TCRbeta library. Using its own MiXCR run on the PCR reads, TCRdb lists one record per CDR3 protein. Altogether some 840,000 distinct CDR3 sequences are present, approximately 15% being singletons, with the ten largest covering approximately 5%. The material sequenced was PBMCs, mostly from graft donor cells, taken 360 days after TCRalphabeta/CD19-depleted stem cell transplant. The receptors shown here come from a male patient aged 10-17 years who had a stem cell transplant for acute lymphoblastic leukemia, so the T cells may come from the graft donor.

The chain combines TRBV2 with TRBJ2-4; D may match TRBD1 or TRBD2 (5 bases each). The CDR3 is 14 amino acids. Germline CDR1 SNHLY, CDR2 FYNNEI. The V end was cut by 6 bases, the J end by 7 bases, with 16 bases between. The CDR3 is CASSSGLVWNIQYF. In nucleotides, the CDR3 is TGTGCCAGCAGCTCGGGGCTAGTGTGGAACATTCAGTACTTC.

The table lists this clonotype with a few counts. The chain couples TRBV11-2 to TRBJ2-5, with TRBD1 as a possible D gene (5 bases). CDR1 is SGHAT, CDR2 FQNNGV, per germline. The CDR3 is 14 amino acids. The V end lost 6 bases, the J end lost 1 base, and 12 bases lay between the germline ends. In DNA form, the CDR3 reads TGTGCCAGCAGATCCTGGGGCGCCCAAGAGACCCAGTACTTC. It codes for CASRSWGAQETQYF.

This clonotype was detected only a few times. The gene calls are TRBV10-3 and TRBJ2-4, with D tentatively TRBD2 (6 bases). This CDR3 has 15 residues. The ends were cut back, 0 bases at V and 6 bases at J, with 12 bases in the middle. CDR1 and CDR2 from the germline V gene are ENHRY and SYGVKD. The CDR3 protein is CAISESGSYGNIQYF. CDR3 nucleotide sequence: TGTGCCATCAGTGAGTCCGGGAGTTACGGAAACATTCAGTACTTC.

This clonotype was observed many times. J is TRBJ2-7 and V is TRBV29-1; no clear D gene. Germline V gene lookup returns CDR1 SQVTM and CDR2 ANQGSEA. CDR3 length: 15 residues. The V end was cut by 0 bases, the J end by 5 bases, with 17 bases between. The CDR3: CSVEEGLRVGHEQYF. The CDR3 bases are TGCAGCGTTGAAGAGGGCCTAAGGGTTGGGCACGAGCAGTACTTC.

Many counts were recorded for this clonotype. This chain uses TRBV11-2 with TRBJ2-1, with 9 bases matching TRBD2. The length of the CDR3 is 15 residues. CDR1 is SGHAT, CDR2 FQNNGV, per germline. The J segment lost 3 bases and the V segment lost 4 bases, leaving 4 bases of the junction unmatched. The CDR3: CASSSLAGNYNEQFF. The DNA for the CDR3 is TGTGCCAGCAGCTCCCTAGCGGGAAACTACAATGAGCAGTTCTTC.